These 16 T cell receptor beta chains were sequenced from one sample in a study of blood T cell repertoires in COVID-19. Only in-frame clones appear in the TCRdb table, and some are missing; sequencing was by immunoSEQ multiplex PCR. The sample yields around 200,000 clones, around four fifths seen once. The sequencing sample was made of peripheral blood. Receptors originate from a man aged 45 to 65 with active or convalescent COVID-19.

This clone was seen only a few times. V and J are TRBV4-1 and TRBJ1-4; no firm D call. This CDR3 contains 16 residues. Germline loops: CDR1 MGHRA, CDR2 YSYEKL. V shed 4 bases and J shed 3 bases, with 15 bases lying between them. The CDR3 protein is CASSLSRAESNEKLFF. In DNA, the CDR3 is TGCGCCAGCAGCCTCTCGAGGGCAGAGTCTAATGAAAAACTGTTTTTT.

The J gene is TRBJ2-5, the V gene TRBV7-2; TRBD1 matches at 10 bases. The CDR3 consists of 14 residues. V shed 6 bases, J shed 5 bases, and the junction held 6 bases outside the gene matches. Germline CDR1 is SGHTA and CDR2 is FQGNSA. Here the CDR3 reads CASSSRTGGETQYF. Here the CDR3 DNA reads TGTGCCAGCAGTTCCCGGACAGGGGGGGAGACCCAGTACTTC.

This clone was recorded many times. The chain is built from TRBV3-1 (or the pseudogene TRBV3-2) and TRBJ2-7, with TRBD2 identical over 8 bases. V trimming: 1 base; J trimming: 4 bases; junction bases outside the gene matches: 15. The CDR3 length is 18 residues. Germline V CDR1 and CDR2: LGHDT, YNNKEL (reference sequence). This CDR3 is CASSQALASGGGGYEQYF. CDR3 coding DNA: TGTGCCAGCAGCCAAGCGCTCGCATCGGGGGGGGGCGGTTACGAGCAGTACTTC.

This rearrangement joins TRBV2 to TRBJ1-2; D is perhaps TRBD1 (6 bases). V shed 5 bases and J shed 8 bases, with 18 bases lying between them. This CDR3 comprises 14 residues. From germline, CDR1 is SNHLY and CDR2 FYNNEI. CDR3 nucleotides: TGTGCCAGCAGTACCCGGGACATTGGGTCAGGCTACACCTTC. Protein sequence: CASSTRDIGSGYTF.

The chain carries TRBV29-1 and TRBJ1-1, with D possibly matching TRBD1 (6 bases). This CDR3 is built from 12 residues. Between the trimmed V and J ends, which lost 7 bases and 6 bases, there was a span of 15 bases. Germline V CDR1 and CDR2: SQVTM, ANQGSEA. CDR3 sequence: CSGQAGVAEAFF. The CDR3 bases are TGCAGCGGACAGGCGGGAGTTGCTGAAGCTTTCTTT.

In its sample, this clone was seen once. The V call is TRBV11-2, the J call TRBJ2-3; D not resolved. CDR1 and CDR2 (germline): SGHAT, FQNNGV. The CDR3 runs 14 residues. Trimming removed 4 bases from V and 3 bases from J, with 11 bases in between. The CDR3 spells CASSSRSDTDTQYF. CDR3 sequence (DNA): TGTGCCAGCAGCTCCAGGTCGGATACAGATACGCAGTATTTT. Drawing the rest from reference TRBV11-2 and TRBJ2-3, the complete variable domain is EAGVAQSPRYKIIEKRQSVAFWCNPISGHATLYWYQQILGQGPKLLIQFQNNGVVDDSQLPKDRFSAERLKGVDSTLKIQPAKLEDSAVYLCASSSRSDTDTQYFGPGTRLTVL.

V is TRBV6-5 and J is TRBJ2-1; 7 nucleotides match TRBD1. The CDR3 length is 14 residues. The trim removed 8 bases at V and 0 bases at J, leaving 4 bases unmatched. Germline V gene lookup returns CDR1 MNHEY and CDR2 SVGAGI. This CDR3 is CASHRDSSYNEQFF. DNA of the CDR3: TGTGCCAGCCACCGGGACAGCTCCTACAATGAGCAGTTCTTC.

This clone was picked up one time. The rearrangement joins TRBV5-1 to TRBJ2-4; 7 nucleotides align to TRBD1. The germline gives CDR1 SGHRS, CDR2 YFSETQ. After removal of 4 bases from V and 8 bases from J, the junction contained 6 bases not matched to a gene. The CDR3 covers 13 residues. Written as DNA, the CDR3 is TGCGCCAGCAGCGCCCCAGGGGGAGACATTCAGTACTTC. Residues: CASSAPGGDIQYF.

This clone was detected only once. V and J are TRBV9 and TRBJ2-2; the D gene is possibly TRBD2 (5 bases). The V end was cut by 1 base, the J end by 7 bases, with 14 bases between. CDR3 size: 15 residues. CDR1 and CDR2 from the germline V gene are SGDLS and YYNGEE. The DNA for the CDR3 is TGTGCCAGCAGCGTAACCGGGATCGGGGACGGGGAGCTGTTTTTT. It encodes CASSVTGIGDGELFF.

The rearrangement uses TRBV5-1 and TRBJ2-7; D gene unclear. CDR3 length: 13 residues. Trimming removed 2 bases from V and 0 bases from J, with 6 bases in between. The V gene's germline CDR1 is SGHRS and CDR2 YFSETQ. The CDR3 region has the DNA TGCGCCAGCAGCTTCGGAGTCTCCTACGAGCAGTACTTC. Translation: CASSFGVSYEQYF.

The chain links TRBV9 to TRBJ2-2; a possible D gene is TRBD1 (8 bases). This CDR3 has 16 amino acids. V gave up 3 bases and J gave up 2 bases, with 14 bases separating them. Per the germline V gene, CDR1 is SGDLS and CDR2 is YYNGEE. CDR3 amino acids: CASSAYRGGNTGELFF. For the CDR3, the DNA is TGTGCCAGCAGCGCCTACAGGGGGGGAAACACCGGGGAGCTGTTTTTT.

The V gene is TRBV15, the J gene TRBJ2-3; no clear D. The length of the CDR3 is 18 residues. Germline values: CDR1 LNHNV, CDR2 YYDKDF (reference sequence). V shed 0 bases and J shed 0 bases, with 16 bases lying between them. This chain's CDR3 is CATSRDTDALGSTDTQYF. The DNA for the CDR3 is TGTGCCACCAGCAGAGATACTGACGCCCTCGGGAGCACAGATACGCAGTATTTT.

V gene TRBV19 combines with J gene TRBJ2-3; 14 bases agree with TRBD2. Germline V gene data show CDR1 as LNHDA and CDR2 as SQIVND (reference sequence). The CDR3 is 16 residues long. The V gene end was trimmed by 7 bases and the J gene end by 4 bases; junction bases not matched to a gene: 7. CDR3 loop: CASTSRTSGGSDTQYF. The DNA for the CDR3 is TGTGCCAGTACTAGCAGGACTAGCGGGGGGTCAGATACGCAGTATTTT.

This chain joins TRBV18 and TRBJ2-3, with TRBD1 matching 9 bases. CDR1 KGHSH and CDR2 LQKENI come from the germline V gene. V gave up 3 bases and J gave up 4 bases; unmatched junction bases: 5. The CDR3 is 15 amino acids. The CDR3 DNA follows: TGTGCCAGCTCACCTGGACAGGGGTTGGCAGATACGCAGTATTTT. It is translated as CASSPGQGLADTQYF.

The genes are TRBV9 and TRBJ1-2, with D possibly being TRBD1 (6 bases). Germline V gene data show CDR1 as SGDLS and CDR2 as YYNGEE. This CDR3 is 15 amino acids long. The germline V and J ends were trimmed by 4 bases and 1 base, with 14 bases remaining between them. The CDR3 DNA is TGTGCCAGCAGCCTAGGACAGACAGTTAACTATGGCTACACCTTC. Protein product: CASSLGQTVNYGYTF.

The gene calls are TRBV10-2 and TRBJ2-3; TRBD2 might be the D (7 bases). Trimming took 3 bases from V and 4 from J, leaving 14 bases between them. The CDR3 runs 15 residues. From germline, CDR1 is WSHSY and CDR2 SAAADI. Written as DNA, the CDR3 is TGCGCCAGCAGTGATAGGGGGGGGGCCGCAGATACGCAGTATTTT. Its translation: CASSDRGGAADTQYF.